This passage covers 15 T cell receptor beta chains from one sample sequenced in a study of blood T cell repertoires in COVID-19. TCRdb's copy holds only in-frame clones and misses some; the assay was immunoSEQ multiplex PCR. The sample has 350,000 to 400,000 clones, 80% to 90% seen once. The sample consisted of PBMCs or T cells enriched from blood (not recorded which). The receptors were gathered from a man between 40 and 49 years old in a cohort exposed to, infected with or recovered from COVID-19 (not recorded which).

This chain links TRBV19 with TRBJ2-6, with a tentative D call TRBD1 (5 bases). This CDR3 is 15 amino acids long. The germline gives CDR1 LNHDA, CDR2 SQIVND (reference sequence). Trimming left V 0 bases short and J 2 bases short, with 5 bases between. This CDR3 reads CASSIDRAGANVLTF. DNA of the CDR3: TGTGCCAGTAGTATAGACAGGGCTGGGGCCAACGTCCTGACTTTC. Supplemented by reference TRBV19 and TRBJ2-6, the full variable domain reads DGGITQSPKYLFRKEGQNVTLSCEQNLNHDAMYWYRQDPGQGLRLIYYSQIVNDFQKGDIAEGYSVSREKKESFPLTVTSAQKNPTAFYLCASSIDRAGANVLTFGAGSRLTVL.

The gene calls are TRBV3-1 (or the pseudogene TRBV3-2) and TRBJ2-1; possible D gene TRBD2, 6 bases. With 4 bases removed from V and 2 bases from J, the gap between germline ends came to 18 bases. CDR1 and CDR2 (germline): LGHDT, YNNKEL (reference sequence). This CDR3 has 17 amino acids. The CDR3 DNA is TGTGCCAGCAGCCCGAATTTACCGGGAGCAACCTACAATGAGCAGTTCTTC. Its protein is CASSPNLPGATYNEQFF.

CDR3 DNA: TGCGCCAGCAGCCAAGAGGACAGAAGTTCATTCAATCAGCCCCAGCATTTT. As protein: CASSQEDRSSFNQPQHF. V gene TRBV4-1 combines with J gene TRBJ1-5, with D tentatively TRBD1 (6 bases). Germline lookup yields CDR1 MGHRA and CDR2 YSYEKL. The CDR3 extends over 17 amino acids. Trimming took off 0 bases at V and 3 bases at J, with 15 bases between the two ends.

DNA for the CDR3: TGTGCCATCAGTTCCCAGCTAGCGGGAGGGAATGAGCAGTTCTTC. It encodes CAISSQLAGGNEQFF. The gene calls are TRBV10-3 and TRBJ2-1; TRBD2 aligns across 12 bases. Trimming removed 5 bases from V and 7 bases from J; junction bases left unmatched: 6. The germline CDR1 and CDR2 sequences are ENHRY and SYGVKD. The CDR3 has 15 amino acids.

The V and J genes are TRBV4-2 and TRBJ1-6, with D perhaps matching TRBD1 (5 bases). V lost 0 bases to trimming and J lost 11 bases, with 14 bases between them. CDR3 size: 15 residues. Per the germline V gene, CDR1 is LGHNA and CDR2 is YNFKEQ. The CDR3 spells CASSQDLSREAPLHF. CDR3 coding DNA: TGTGCCAGCAGCCAAGACTTGAGCAGGGAAGCACCCCTCCACTTT.

The rearrangement uses TRBV27 and TRBJ2-2, with unresolved D. V lost 1 base and J 2 bases, leaving 8 bases between the germline ends. The CDR3 sequence is 15 residues long. The V gene's germline CDR1 is MNHEY and CDR2 SMNVEV (reference sequence). DNA for the CDR3: TGTGCCAGCAGTTTATTTGGGCCAAACACCGGGGAGCTGTTTTTT. Its protein is CASSLFGPNTGELFF.

This chain uses TRBV9 with TRBJ2-1; D possibly corresponds to TRBD2 (6 bases). V lost 4 bases to trimming and J lost 2 bases, with 10 bases between them. Germline loops: CDR1 SGDLS, CDR2 YYNGEE. There are 14 residues in the CDR3. The CDR3 loop reads CASSPRTTYNEQFF. As DNA, the CDR3 is TGTGCCAGCAGCCCGAGGACTACCTACAATGAGCAGTTCTTC.

V and J are TRBV5-4 and TRBJ2-3, with D possibly being TRBD1 (6 bases). CDR1 and CDR2 (germline): SGHNT, YYREEE (reference sequence). V was shortened by 3 bases and J by 0 bases, with 14 bases between the two germline ends. The CDR3 sequence is 16 residues long. CDR3 region: CASSSQGGGSTDTQYF. For the CDR3, the DNA is TGTGCCAGCAGCTCACAGGGTGGCGGGAGCACAGATACGCAGTATTTT.

The chain recombines TRBV7-2 with TRBJ2-3; 10 bases align to TRBD1. Germline V lookup: CDR1 SGHTA, CDR2 FQGNSA. The CDR3 sequence is 15 residues long. J was trimmed by 1 base and V by 5 bases; bases with no gene match: 3. The CDR3 loop is CASSPTGGRTDTQYF. The CDR3 nucleotides read TGTGCCAGCAGCCCGACAGGGGGCCGCACAGATACGCAGTATTTT.

CDR3 coding DNA: TGTGCCAGCAGTTTAGTTGGGGAGTGGACTGAAGCTTTCTTT. Translation gives CASSLVGEWTEAFF. The chain couples TRBV28 to TRBJ1-1; no definite D call. The ends were cut back, 2 bases at V and 5 bases at J, with 12 bases in the middle. The CDR3 consists of 14 residues. CDR1 MDHEN and CDR2 SYDVKM come from the germline V gene.

The CDR3 loop reads CATSRDRPSEQFF. The CDR3 bases are TGTGCCACCAGCAGAGACCGTCCGAGTGAGCAGTTCTTC. This chain joins TRBV15 and TRBJ2-1; D uncertain. The CDR3 is made up of 13 amino acids. Germline lookup yields CDR1 LNHNV and CDR2 YYDKDF (reference sequence). Between the trimmed V and J ends, which lost 0 bases and 9 bases, there was a span of 9 bases.

The chain joins TRBV27 to TRBJ2-2; TRBD2 aligns across 16 bases. J gave up 6 bases and V 5 bases, and 6 bases lay outside the gene matches. CDR3 size: 17 residues. CDR1 and CDR2 (germline): MNHEY, SMNVEV (reference sequence). The CDR3 nucleotides are TGTGCCAGCAGTCGGGGACTAGCGGGAGGGCCGGCCGGGGAGCTGTTTTTT. This translates into CASSRGLAGGPAGELFF.

V is TRBV19 and J is TRBJ1-4; TRBD1 matches 9 bases. This CDR3 is 15 amino acids long. V was clipped by 1 base and J by 8 bases; unmatched bases: 5. CDR1 is LNHDA, CDR2 SQIVND, per germline (reference sequence). The CDR3 nucleotides are TGTGCCAGTAGTATAGTCGGGACAGGGTACGAAAAACTGTTTTTT. Its protein product is CASSIVGTGYEKLFF.

The rearrangement joins TRBV21-1 to TRBJ2-7; the D segment call TRBD2 is taken from the table without a DNA check. TRBV21-1 is annotated as a pseudogene. The CDR3 loop spans 11 amino acids. The CDR3 DNA reads TGCGACTGGTACACGGTCTACGAGCAGTACTTC. Amino acid sequence: CDWYTVYEQYF.

The V call is TRBV7-2, the J call TRBJ1-1, with D maybe TRBD1 (5 bases). The CDR3 covers 14 residues. The V gene lost 5 bases and the J gene lost 4 bases, with 14 bases spanning the gap. CDR1 SGHTA and CDR2 FQGNSA come from the germline V gene. This CDR3 reads CASSHSGQSTEAFF. CDR3 nucleotide sequence: TGTGCCAGCAGCCATAGTGGACAATCCACTGAAGCTTTCTTT.